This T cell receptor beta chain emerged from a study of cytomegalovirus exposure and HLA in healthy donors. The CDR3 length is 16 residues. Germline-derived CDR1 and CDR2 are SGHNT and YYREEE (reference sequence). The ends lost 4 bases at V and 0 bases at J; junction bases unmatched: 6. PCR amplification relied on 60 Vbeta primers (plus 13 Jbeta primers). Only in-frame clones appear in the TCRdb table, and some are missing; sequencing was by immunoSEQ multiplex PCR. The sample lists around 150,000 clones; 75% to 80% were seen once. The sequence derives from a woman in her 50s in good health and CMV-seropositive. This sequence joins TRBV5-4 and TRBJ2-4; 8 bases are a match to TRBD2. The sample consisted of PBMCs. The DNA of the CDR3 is TGTGCCAGCAGCCCCAGCGGGAGCCTAGCCAAAAACATTCAGTACTTC. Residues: CASSPSGSLAKNIQYF.